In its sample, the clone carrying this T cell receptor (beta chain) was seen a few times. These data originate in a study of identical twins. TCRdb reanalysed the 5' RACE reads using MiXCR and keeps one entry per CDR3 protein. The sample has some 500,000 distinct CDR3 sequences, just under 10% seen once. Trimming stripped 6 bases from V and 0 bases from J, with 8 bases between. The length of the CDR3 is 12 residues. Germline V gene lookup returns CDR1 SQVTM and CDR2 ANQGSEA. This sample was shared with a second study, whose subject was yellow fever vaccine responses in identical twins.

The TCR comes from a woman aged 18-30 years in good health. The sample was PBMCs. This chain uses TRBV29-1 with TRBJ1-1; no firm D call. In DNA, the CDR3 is TGCAGCGTGTCCCGGATGAACACTGAAGCTTTCTTT. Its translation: CSVSRMNTEAFF.